This paragraph covers one TCR beta chain sequence. No antigen is known for it. This sample stems from a study of T cell repertoires in cytomegalovirus infection. TCRdb fed the reads into MiXCR, producing one record per CDR3 protein. The sample has under 350,000 distinct CDR3 sequences, approximately 22% seen once. There are 16 residues in the CDR3. Trimming took 2 bases from V and 5 from J; bases not matched to a gene: 2. Germline lookup yields CDR1 SGHNT and CDR2 YYREEE (reference sequence). This sequence originates from a human donor in good health (CMV status not recorded). Some clones in this sample may be carry-over from other donors' samples. This specimen consisted of cultured PBMCs, obtained from culture after CMV antigen stimulation. The chain has TRBV5-4 and TRBJ2-2, with TRBD2 matching 14 bases. CDR3 loop: CASSFGLAGGTGELFF. CDR3 sequence (DNA): TGTGCCAGCAGCTTCGGACTAGCGGGAGGAACCGGGGAGCTGTTTTTT.